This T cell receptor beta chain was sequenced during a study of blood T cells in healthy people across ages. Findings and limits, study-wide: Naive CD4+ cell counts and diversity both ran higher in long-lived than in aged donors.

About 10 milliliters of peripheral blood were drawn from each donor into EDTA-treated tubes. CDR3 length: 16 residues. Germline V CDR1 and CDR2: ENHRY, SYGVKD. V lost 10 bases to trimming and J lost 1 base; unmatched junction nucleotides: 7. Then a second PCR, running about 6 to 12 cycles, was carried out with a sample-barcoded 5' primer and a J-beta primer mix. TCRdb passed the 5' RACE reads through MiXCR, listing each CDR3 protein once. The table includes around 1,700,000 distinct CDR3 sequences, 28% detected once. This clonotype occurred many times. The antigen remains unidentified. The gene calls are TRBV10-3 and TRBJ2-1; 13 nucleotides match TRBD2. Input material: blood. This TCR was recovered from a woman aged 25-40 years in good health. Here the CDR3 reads CATKLAGGFSYNEQFF. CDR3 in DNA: TGTGCCACGAAACTAGCGGGGGGGTTTTCCTACAATGAGCAGTTCTTC.